The 14 T cell receptor beta chains given below trace back to one sample, sequenced in a study of technical replicates of blood from a handful of donors. Data came from immunoSEQ multiplex PCR; TCRdb stores just in-frame clones and leaves some out. The sample has some 12,000 clones, roughly three quarters seen once. Sequencing used PBMCs. The receptor source for this set is a human donor in good health.

The chain employs TRBV27 and TRBJ2-3; 8 nucleotides match TRBD1. Per germline, CDR1 MNHEY and CDR2 SMNVEV (reference sequence). The trim removed 5 bases at V and 4 bases at J, leaving 11 bases unmatched. The CDR3 runs 16 residues. Here the CDR3 reads CASSPLGTGSADTQYF. The CDR3 nucleotides read TGTGCCAGCAGTCCACTCGGGACAGGCAGCGCAGATACGCAGTATTTT.

The J gene is TRBJ2-6, the V gene TRBV29-1; no clear D gene. CDR3 length equals 13 residues. The V and J ends lost 4 bases and 1 base respectively, with 5 bases between them. Germline V CDR1 and CDR2: SQVTM, ANQGSEA. CDR3 DNA: TGCAGCGTTGCGGAGTCTGGGGCCAACGTCCTGACTTTC. It is translated as CSVAESGANVLTF.

The chain links TRBV29-1 to TRBJ2-7, with D possibly matching TRBD1 (6 bases). Trimming removed 6 bases from V and 6 bases from J, with 21 bases in between. The CDR3 loop spans 14 amino acids. Germline assignment: CDR1 SQVTM and CDR2 ANQGSEA. CDR3 in amino acids: CSVRVGTSNAEQYF. Written as DNA, the CDR3 is TGCAGCGTCCGGGTGGGGACATCTAACGCCGAGCAGTACTTC.

This sequence joins TRBV6-1 and TRBJ1-5; the D is unclear. CDR1 MNHNS and CDR2 SASEGT come from the germline V gene. CDR3 length: 11 amino acids. V was cut by 8 bases and J by 3 bases, with 5 bases left in between. In DNA, the CDR3 is TGTGCCAGCGAGGACAATCAGCCCCAGCATTTT. Encoded protein: CASEDNQPQHF.

The chain is built from TRBV27 and TRBJ1-4, with D possibly matching TRBD1 (5 bases). V lost 0 bases and J lost 7, with 9 bases in between. The CDR3 totals 14 residues. Germline-derived CDR1 and CDR2 are MNHEY and SMNVEV (reference sequence). For the CDR3, the DNA is TGTGCCAGCAGTTTATCAGGGGTGGGTGAAAAACTGTTTTTT. Translated: CASSLSGVGEKLFF. The variable domain in full, with the rest retrieved from reference TRBV27 and TRBJ1-4, is EAQVTQNPRYLITVTGKKLTVTCSQNMNHEYMSWYRQDPGLGLRQIYYSMNVEVTDKGDVPEGYKVSRKEKRNFPLILESPSPNQTSLYFCASSLSGVGEKLFFGSGTQLSVL.

This clone turned up a few times. The chain employs TRBV27 and TRBJ2-7, with a possible D match to TRBD1 (5 bases). The CDR3 runs to 14 residues. Germline CDR1 and CDR2: MNHEY and SMNVEV (reference sequence). V was shortened by 0 bases and J by 1 base, with 7 bases between the two germline ends. CDR3 residues: CASSLSDKSYEQYF. The CDR3 region has the DNA TGTGCCAGCAGTTTATCGGACAAATCCTACGAGCAGTACTTC.

The rearrangement links TRBV10-3 to TRBJ1-4, with 9 positions matching TRBD1. This CDR3 comprises 16 residues. The V gene end was trimmed by 6 bases and the J gene end by 7 bases; junction bases not matched to a gene: 12. CDR1 ENHRY and CDR2 SYGVKD come from the germline V gene. The CDR3 DNA reads TGTGCCATCAGCGAGGCTCCGGACAGGGGTGGTGAAAAACTGTTTTTT. Its protein is CAISEAPDRGGEKLFF.

The DNA of the CDR3 is TGTGCCAGCAGCCCAGGACAGACTAACTATGGCTACACCTTC. Encoded protein: CASSPGQTNYGYTF. The chain combines TRBV7-9 with TRBJ1-2; D may be TRBD1 (6 bases). Trimming took 5 bases from V and 0 from J, leaving 10 bases between them. This CDR3 spans 14 amino acids. Germline assignment: CDR1 SEHNR and CDR2 FQNEAQ (reference sequence).

The chain carries TRBV30 and TRBJ2-1; D remains unclear. V lost 2 bases and J lost 9, with 8 bases in between. The CDR3 totals 11 residues. CDR1 GTSNPN and CDR2 SVGIG come from the germline V gene (reference sequence). The CDR3, as DNA: TGTGCCTGGAGTAGCTCGGGTGAGCAGTTCTTC. Protein: CAWSSSGEQFF.

The J gene is TRBJ1-1, the V gene TRBV7-8; possibly TRBD1 for D (5 bases). Germline V CDR1 and CDR2: SGHVS, FQNEAQ. V was shortened by 0 bases and J by 7 bases, with 15 bases between the two germline ends. The CDR3 runs 15 residues. The CDR3 reads CASSLAANRRGEAFF. CDR3 DNA sequence: TGTGCCAGCAGCTTAGCCGCAAACAGGAGGGGTGAAGCTTTCTTT.

This chain uses TRBV5-4 with TRBJ1-2; 8 nucleotides align to TRBD1. The germline V gene encodes CDR1 SGHNT and CDR2 YYREEE (reference sequence). J gave up 4 bases and V 3 bases, and 2 bases lay outside the gene matches. The CDR3 is made up of 13 amino acids. The CDR3 region is CASSSTGAYGYTF. CDR3 nucleotide sequence: TGTGCCAGCAGCTCGACAGGGGCCTATGGCTACACCTTC. The full variable domain, with the rest looked up from reference TRBV5-4 and TRBJ1-2, is ETGVTQSPTHLIKTRGQQVTLRCSSQSGHNTVSWYQQALGQGPQFIFQYYREEENGRGNFPPRFSGLQFPNYSSELNVNALELDDSALYLCASSSTGAYGYTFGSGTRLTVV.

J is TRBJ2-7 and V is TRBV28; D is uncertain. Trimming took off 5 bases at V and 3 bases at J, with 8 bases between the two ends. The CDR3 spans 12 residues. Germline V gene lookup returns CDR1 MDHEN and CDR2 SYDVKM. The CDR3, as DNA: TGTGCCAGCAGTATCTACAGCTACGAGCAGTACTTC. Protein product: CASSIYSYEQYF.

The chain links TRBV5-1 to TRBJ2-1, with 10 bases identical to TRBD2. This CDR3 spans 14 amino acids. J gave up 3 bases and V 6 bases, and 3 bases lay outside the gene matches. Germline assignment: CDR1 SGHRS and CDR2 YFSETQ. CDR3 protein: CASNLAGGYNEQFF. The CDR3 coding sequence is TGCGCCAGCAACTTAGCGGGAGGCTACAATGAGCAGTTCTTC.

This clone has just a few counts. The V gene is TRBV2, the J gene TRBJ2-3; 10 bases agree with TRBD2. The germline V gene has CDR1 SNHLY and CDR2 FYNNEI. J was trimmed by 8 bases and V by 7 bases; bases with no gene match: 9. The CDR3 has 14 amino acids. For the CDR3, the DNA is TGTGCCAGCACCCCTAGCGGGAGAGGAGGTACGCAGTATTTT. This codes for CASTPSGRGGTQYF.